These 8 T cell receptor beta chains were all obtained from the same sample, sequenced in a study of graft-versus-host responses after intestinal transplantation. Assay: immunoSEQ multiplex PCR; the TCRdb copy retains only in-frame clones and omits some. The data contain more than 40,000 clones, 90% to 95% of them singletons. These receptors' targets are unknown. This material consisted of unstimulated CD8+ T cells sorted from spleen or lymph node cells, taken before transplant. These receptors were collected from a human donor who was the organ donor for an intestinal transplant.

Here the CDR3 reads CASSLDSSYEQYF. Here the CDR3 DNA reads TGTGCCAGCAGCTTAGACAGCTCCTACGAGCAGTACTTC. This rearrangement joins TRBV7-9 to TRBJ2-5; D not resolved. The end of the DNA is better explained by TRBJ2-7, so the J call may be wrong. The germline gives CDR1 SEHNR, CDR2 FQNEAQ (reference sequence). This CDR3 contains 13 residues.

The CDR3 here is CASSGRTGVFDANTGELFF. DNA for the CDR3: TGTGCCAGCAGTGGTAGGACAGGGGTCTTTGACGCGAACACCGGGGAGCTGTTTTTT. The chain is built from TRBV28 and TRBJ2-2, with 9 bases identical to TRBD1. V lost 5 bases and J lost 0; bases outside the gene matches: 13. The length of the CDR3 is 19 residues. Germline V gene data show CDR1 as MDHEN and CDR2 as SYDVKM.

The chain uses TRBV10-3 and TRBJ1-3; D is uncertain. The V gene's germline CDR1 is ENHRY and CDR2 SYGVKD. The CDR3 is 14 residues long. V was pared by 3 bases and J by 6 bases, with 12 bases between. The CDR3 reads CAISESGQENTIYF. The CDR3 bases are TGTGCCATCAGTGAAAGTGGGCAGGAAAACACCATATATTTT.

The chain recombines TRBV27 with TRBJ1-3; possibly TRBD1 for D (6 bases). The CDR3 sequence is 14 residues long. V was clipped by 5 bases and J by 4 bases, with 12 bases between them. In germline, CDR1 is MNHEY, CDR2 SMNVEV (reference sequence). The CDR3 loop reads CASSVGTPGNTIYF. The CDR3 DNA is TGTGCCAGCAGTGTCGGGACACCCGGAAACACCATATATTTT.

The CDR3 loop reads CASSSGSEQFF. The CDR3 DNA sequence: TGTGCCAGCAGTTCTGGAAGTGAGCAGTTCTTC. The gene calls are TRBV28 and TRBJ2-1; D is uncertain. Trimming cost V 4 bases and J 9 bases, with 7 bases left between them. The CDR3 has 11 amino acids. Germline V gene sequence: CDR1 MDHEN, CDR2 SYDVKM.

This chain connects TRBV27 to TRBJ2-7; a weak D match, TRBD1 (6 bases). The CDR3 has 15 amino acids. The V end lost 0 bases, the J end lost 0 bases, and 9 bases lay between the germline ends. In germline, CDR1 is MNHEY, CDR2 SMNVEV (reference sequence). The CDR3 loop reads CASSLSTGNSYEQYF. The CDR3, as DNA: TGTGCCAGCAGTTTATCCACAGGGAACTCCTACGAGCAGTACTTC.

J is TRBJ2-3 and V is TRBV28, with 10 positions matching TRBD1. Germline assignment: CDR1 MDHEN and CDR2 SYDVKM. The CDR3 contains 15 residues. The J segment lost 5 bases and the V segment lost 3 bases, leaving 5 bases of the junction unmatched. The DNA for the CDR3 is TGTGCCAGCAGTTTGCTCGGGACAGGGGAAGATACGCAGTATTTT. Its protein product is CASSLLGTGEDTQYF. The full variable domain, with the rest looked up from reference TRBV28 and TRBJ2-3, is DVKVTQSSRYLVKRTGEKVFLECVQDMDHENMFWYRQDPGLGLRLIYFSYDVKMKEKGDIPEGYSVSREKKERFSLILESASTNQTSMYLCASSLLGTGEDTQYFGPGTRLTVL.

The gene calls are TRBV27 and TRBJ2-6, with 7 bases fitting TRBD1. This CDR3 has 15 amino acids. CDR1 and CDR2 (germline): MNHEY, SMNVEV (reference sequence). V lost 6 bases to trimming and J lost 2 bases; unmatched junction nucleotides: 4. Written as DNA, the CDR3 is TGTGCCAGCAGCCAAGGGGGCGCTGGGGCCAACGTCCTGACTTTC. This codes for CASSQGGAGANVLTF.